Below are 22 T cell receptor beta chains sequenced from a single sample in a study of blood T cell repertoires in COVID-19. Sequencing was performed with immunoSEQ multiplex PCR; in TCRdb, only in-frame clones are kept and a portion is missing. This sample has approximately 250,000 clones, with 75% to 95% found just once. Sequenced sample: PBMCs or T cells enriched from blood (not recorded which). The receptors shown here come from a man aged 35 to 55 who had been exposed to COVID-19.

This clone was recorded only once. The chain links TRBV7-2 to TRBJ1-2; 7 bases agree with TRBD1. This CDR3 contains 13 residues. Germline V gives CDR1 SGHTA, CDR2 FQGNSA. J was trimmed by 8 bases and V by 7 bases; bases with no gene match: 10. The CDR3 DNA follows: TGTGCCAGCACCCAAGCAGGGGGAAACGGCTACACCTTC. Translation gives CASTQAGGNGYTF.

This clone was observed a single time. The rearrangement joins TRBV11-2 to TRBJ2-7, with D possibly matching TRBD1 (5 bases). Per germline, CDR1 SGHAT and CDR2 FQNNGV. The CDR3 runs 15 residues. Trimming stripped 5 bases from V and 1 base from J, with 15 bases between. CDR3 loop: CASSLPGAQSYEQYF. Written as DNA, the CDR3 is TGTGCCAGCAGCCTACCTGGGGCCCAATCCTACGAGCAGTACTTC.

The V gene is TRBV28, the J gene TRBJ1-5; D is perhaps TRBD1 (6 bases). V gave up 6 bases and J gave up 0 bases, with 24 bases separating them. The length of the CDR3 is 19 residues. CDR1 and CDR2 (germline): MDHEN, SYDVKM. CDR3 sequence (DNA): TGTGCCAGCAGACCTCTGGGGGCCCGGGCTCTGTATAGCAATCAGCCCCAGCATTTT. Translation gives CASRPLGARALYSNQPQHF. The whole variable domain, remainder taken from reference TRBV28 and TRBJ1-5, is DVKVTQSSRYLVKRTGEKVFLECVQDMDHENMFWYRQDPGLGLRLIYFSYDVKMKEKGDIPEGYSVSREKKERFSLILESASTNQTSMYLCASRPLGARALYSNQPQHFGDGTRLSIL.

The J gene is TRBJ2-1, the V gene TRBV29-1; TRBD1 matches at 9 bases. The CDR3 loop spans 13 amino acids. The germline gives CDR1 SQVTM, CDR2 ANQGSEA. The J segment lost 6 bases and the V segment lost 7 bases, leaving 7 bases of the junction unmatched. CDR3 sequence (DNA): TGCAGCGCGGACAGGGGAGGTGGCAATGAGCAGTTCTTC. Its protein product is CSADRGGGNEQFF.

This rearrangement joins TRBV3-1 (or the pseudogene TRBV3-2) to TRBJ1-1, with a weak D call TRBD1 (6 bases). The V gene lost 7 bases and the J gene lost 6 bases, with 15 bases spanning the gap. Per the germline V gene, CDR1 is LGHDT and CDR2 is YNNKEL (reference sequence). This CDR3 region has 13 residues. The DNA of the CDR3 is TGTGCCAGCAAAAAGGGGGGGTTCGCTGAAGCTTTCTTT. As protein: CASKKGGFAEAFF.

The J gene is TRBJ2-3, the V gene TRBV5-5; 10 nucleotides line up with TRBD1. The V segment lost 4 bases and the J segment 5 bases; nucleotides outside the gene matches: 10. The germline V gene encodes CDR1 SGHKS and CDR2 YYEKEE (reference sequence). This CDR3 region has 16 residues. CDR3 protein: CASSRPGTGDEDTQYF. The CDR3 DNA follows: TGTGCCAGCAGCCGACCCGGGACAGGGGATGAAGATACGCAGTATTTT.

The gene calls are TRBV19 and TRBJ1-4; 7 positions agree with TRBD1. Germline V CDR1 and CDR2: LNHDA, SQIVND (reference sequence). J gave up 11 bases and V 3 bases, and 6 bases lay outside the gene matches. This CDR3 comprises 13 residues. This CDR3 is CASSIQTGKKLFF. DNA of the CDR3: TGTGCCAGTAGTATTCAGACAGGGAAGAAACTGTTTTTT.

The CDR3 sequence is CASSVVTGKMNTEAFF. CDR3 bases: TGTGCCAGCAGCGTAGTGACGGGGAAGATGAACACTGAAGCTTTCTTT. The gene calls are TRBV9 and TRBJ1-1, with D unresolved. Trimming removed 0 bases from V and 0 bases from J, with 12 bases in between. The CDR3 loop spans 16 amino acids. CDR1 and CDR2 from the germline V gene are SGDLS and YYNGEE.

As concerns this clone: Germline is not matched at one junction end, which may reflect a read error. The chain's CDR3 is CASSLGQGDEQFF. CDR3 coding DNA: TGTGCTAGCAGCTTAGGACAGGGGGATGAGCAGTTCTTC. The V call is TRBV7-7, the J call TRBJ2-1; 10 bases align to TRBD1. The CDR3 length is 13 residues. Looked up from germline, CDR1 is SSHAT and CDR2 is FNYEAQ (reference sequence).

The chain uses TRBV9 and TRBJ2-7, with D possibly matching TRBD1 (5 bases). Germline V gene data show CDR1 as SGDLS and CDR2 as YYNGEE. This CDR3 has 14 amino acids. The V end was cut by 0 bases, the J end by 5 bases, with 12 bases between. CDR3 coding DNA: TGTGCCAGCAGCGTAGAGTTGACAGTTGACGAGCAGTACTTC. This codes for CASSVELTVDEQYF.

The V call is TRBV30, the J call TRBJ2-3; 9 bases fit TRBD1. The CDR3 is made up of 14 amino acids. Trimming removed 5 bases from V and 4 bases from J; junction bases left unmatched: 7. Germline V gene lookup returns CDR1 GTSNPN and CDR2 SVGIG (reference sequence). For the CDR3, the DNA is TGTGCCTGGGGAACAGGGGGCGGTTCAGATACGCAGTATTTT. Protein: CAWGTGGGSDTQYF.

The V gene is TRBV19, the J gene TRBJ2-3; 11 bases line up with TRBD2. The germline V gene has CDR1 LNHDA and CDR2 SQIVND (reference sequence). This CDR3 has 16 residues. Germline trimming cut 7 bases from V and 4 bases from J; bases unmatched to any gene: 10. The CDR3 protein is CASTPTSGKSPDTQYF. In DNA, the CDR3 is TGTGCCAGTACCCCGACTAGCGGGAAATCCCCAGATACGCAGTATTTT.

This clone was seen a single time. This chain joins TRBV28 and TRBJ1-1; no clear D. V lost 7 bases and J 7 bases, leaving 19 bases between the germline ends. The germline V gene has CDR1 MDHEN and CDR2 SYDVKM. This CDR3 comprises 14 residues. The CDR3 loop is CASIGGKGDLEAFF. The CDR3 DNA follows: TGTGCCAGCATAGGCGGTAAGGGAGACCTTGAAGCTTTCTTT.

The J gene is TRBJ2-3, the V gene TRBV3-1 (or the pseudogene TRBV3-2), with D tentatively TRBD2 (5 bases). The CDR3 length is 16 residues. The V gene lost 1 base and the J gene lost 3 bases, with 14 bases spanning the gap. From germline, CDR1 is LGHDT and CDR2 YNNKEL (reference sequence). The CDR3 nucleotides read TGTGCCAGCAGCCAAGTTTTTGGCGGGCTAACAGATACGCAGTATTTT. Amino acids: CASSQVFGGLTDTQYF.

A single count supports this clone. The chain joins TRBV24-1 to TRBJ2-3; D possibly corresponds to TRBD1 (7 bases). The germline gives CDR1 KGHDR, CDR2 SFDVKD. CDR3 length: 15 residues. Deletions cut 3 bases from V and 4 bases from J, with 13 bases between. The CDR3 loop is CATSDPAGGSDTQYF. DNA for the CDR3: TGTGCCACCAGTGATCCCGCAGGGGGGTCAGATACGCAGTATTTT.

This chain connects TRBV19 to TRBJ1-4; 7 bases line up with TRBD1. Looked up from germline, CDR1 is LNHDA and CDR2 is SQIVND (reference sequence). The length of the CDR3 is 14 residues. Germline trimming cut 7 bases from V and 8 bases from J; bases unmatched to any gene: 10. CDR3 region: CASTSDRAREKLFF. The CDR3, as DNA: TGTGCCAGTACCTCAGACAGGGCAAGAGAAAAACTGTTTTTT.

The chain joins TRBV27 to TRBJ2-3; the match to TRBD2 covers 12 bases. In germline, CDR1 is MNHEY, CDR2 SMNVEV (reference sequence). V was pared by 5 bases and J by 0 bases, with 3 bases of the junction left unmatched. This CDR3 has 16 amino acids. The CDR3 protein is CASSLAGGPSTDTQYF. CDR3 nucleotide sequence: TGTGCCAGCAGTCTAGCGGGAGGGCCAAGCACAGATACGCAGTATTTT.

CDR3 in amino acids: CASSFSGLSSYEQYF. The CDR3 nucleotides are TGTGCCAGCAGTTTTAGCGGGTTGAGCTCCTACGAGCAGTACTTC. V is TRBV27 and J is TRBJ2-7; the match to TRBD2 covers 7 bases. Trimming cost V 3 bases and J 0 bases; bases outside gene matches: 5. The CDR3 is 15 amino acids. The germline V gene encodes CDR1 MNHEY and CDR2 SMNVEV (reference sequence).

The gene calls are TRBV18 and TRBJ2-7, with 11 bases lining up with TRBD1. CDR1 is KGHSH, CDR2 LQKENI, per germline. With V trimmed by 5 bases and J by 4 bases, 7 bases remained unmatched. The CDR3 length is 15 residues. The CDR3 bases are TGTGCCAGCTCAGCCCGGGACAGGGGGAAATACGAGCAGTACTTC. This sequence encodes CASSARDRGKYEQYF.

V is TRBV28 and J is TRBJ1-4; 9 bases are a match to TRBD1. The ends lost 5 bases at V and 5 bases at J; junction bases unmatched: 6. CDR3 length: 15 amino acids. Per germline, CDR1 MDHEN and CDR2 SYDVKM. The CDR3 reads CASSLLGTGNEKLFF. CDR3 DNA: TGTGCCAGCAGTCTGCTCGGGACAGGGAATGAAAAACTGTTTTTT.

This clone was seen a single time. The rearrangement links TRBV14 to TRBJ1-2, with TRBD1 matching over 7 bases. This CDR3 comprises 15 residues. The germline V gene encodes CDR1 SGHDN and CDR2 FVKESK. V was pared by 2 bases and J by 4 bases, with 7 bases of the junction left unmatched. This CDR3 reads CASSQRTGVTYGYTF. Here the CDR3 DNA reads TGTGCCAGCAGCCAACGGACAGGTGTTACCTATGGCTACACCTTC. Supplemented by reference TRBV14 and TRBJ1-2, the full variable domain reads EAGVTQFPSHSVIEKGQTVTLRCDPISGHDNLYWYRRVMGKEIKFLLHFVKESKQDESGMPNNRFLAERTGGTYSTLKVQPAELEDSGVYFCASSQRTGVTYGYTFGSGTRLTVV.

This clone came up once. One end of the junction varies from germline; a read error may be responsible. This chain links TRBV18 with TRBJ2-7; 10 bases align to TRBD2. Germline assignment: CDR1 KGHSH and CDR2 LQKENI. This CDR3 comprises 15 residues. As DNA, the CDR3 is TGTGCCAGTTCACCAGCCCTAGCGGGAGTCGTGGGGCAGTACTTC. This gives the protein CASSPALAGVVGQYF.